A selection of T cell receptor beta chains follows, all from one sample in a study of CD8+CD57+ T cells in acquired aplastic anemia. MiXCR was run by TCRdb on the reads, yielding one entry per CDR3 protein. Of fewer than 250,000 distinct CDR3 sequences listed, about 44% are singletons. The sample was sorted CD4+, CD8+, or CD8+CD57+ T cells (not recorded which) from PBMCs. These receptor sequences come from a human donor with aplastic anemia. CDR3s include the opening cysteine and the closing phenylalanine or tryptophan. A row's size may be missing; if present it is once, few, many or a size class.

clone_size	v_call	j_call	cdr3_aa
few	TRBV15	TRBJ2-7	CATSRDRTGTYEQYF
.	TRBV5-6	TRBJ1-2	CASSSTRDRNYGYTF
many	TRBV30	TRBJ1-2	CAWDRGHGYTF
many	TRBV24-1	TRBJ1-1	CATRAGQNTEAFF
many	TRBV2	TRBJ1-1	CARRDLGGNTEAFF
.	TRBV5-1	TRBJ2-5	CASDQGQGALYQETQYF
.	TRBV19	TRBJ1-2	CASQGGNYGYTF
.	TRBV6-1	TRBJ2-7	CASSLRDSRGRSYEQYF
.	TRBV2	TRBJ1-6	CAIYGGAASPLHF
many	TRBV29-1	TRBJ2-5	CSVVLRGAGETQYF
.	TRBV2	TRBJ1-3	CASNSGNTIYF
many	TRBV11-2	TRBJ2-3	CASSFNTREGDTQYF